The rows below give T cell receptor beta chains drawn from one sample of a study of cytomegalovirus exposure and HLA in healthy donors. TCRdb keeps only in-frame clones here, not all; method: immunoSEQ multiplex PCR. The table gives fewer than 30,000 clones; the top ten clones make up 0.7% to 0.75% of it. The sample consisted of PBMCs. The receptor set was obtained from a man aged 25-45 years in good health and CMV-seronegative. Each CDR3 is given with its conserved first and last residue. The order of the fields is V gene, D gene, J gene, CDR3 DNA, CDR3 protein. D genes are given only for firm matches.

>TRBV4-2|.|TRBJ1-6
TGTGCCAGCAGCCAACCCACAACAGGTCCGGGGGACTCACCCCTCCACTTT
CASSQPTTGPGDSPLHF
>TRBV5-4|.|TRBJ2-1
TGTGCCAGCAGCTTTGCGGGACGAGCAAATGAGCAGTTCTTC
CASSFAGRANEQFF
>TRBV13|TRBD1|TRBJ2-2
TGTGCCAGCAGCTTAGTGGCAGGGGGCAAGAGCGGGGAGCTGTTTTTT
CASSLVAGGKSGELFF
>TRBV29-1|TRBD2|TRBJ2-3
TGCAGCGTTGCAGCGGGGGGGACAGATACGCAGTATTTT
CSVAAGGTDTQYF
>TRBV25-1|TRBD1|TRBJ1-5
TGTGCCAGCAAGGGGGCCGGCAATCAGCCCCAGCATTTT
CASKGAGNQPQHF
>TRBV13|.|TRBJ2-2
TGTGCCAGCAGCTTACTTTCGAACACCGGGGAGCTGTTTTTT
CASSLLSNTGELFF
>TRBV5-1|TRBD1|TRBJ2-7
TGCGCCAGCAGCTTGGGACAGGGGAGCCACGAGCAGTACTTC
CASSLGQGSHEQYF
>TRBV29-1|.|TRBJ2-3
TGCAGCGTCAAAACAGGGAGAGGCACAGATACGCAGTATTTT
CSVKTGRGTDTQYF
>TRBV27|.|TRBJ2-7
TGTGCCAGCAGACTGACGGGAACCTACGAGCAGTACTTC
CASRLTGTYEQYF
>TRBV7-2|.|TRBJ1-6
TGTGCCAGCAGCTTAGAAGCGCCGAGCCCTAATTCACCCCTCCACTTT
CASSLEAPSPNSPLHF
>TRBV7-2|TRBD2|TRBJ2-3
TGTGCCAGCAGCTTAACGGGGACTAGAGATACGCAGTATTTT
CASSLTGTRDTQYF
>TRBV5-1|.|TRBJ2-7
TGCGCCAGCAGCTTAGAACCCGTAGACAGCACCTACGAGCAGTACTTC
CASSLEPVDSTYEQYF
>TRBV7-9|.|TRBJ2-3
TGTGCCAGCAGCTTTATCGGTGATACGCAGTATTTT
CASSFIGDTQYF
>TRBV4-3|TRBD1|TRBJ1-1
TGCGCCAGCAGCCTTAGGACAGGGGGCGCGACTGAAGCTTTCTTT
CASSLRTGGATEAFF
>TRBV7-9|.|TRBJ2-2
TGTGCCAGCAGCTTAACCAGGGACGGGGAGCTGTTTTTT
CASSLTRDGELFF
>TRBV5-1|TRBD2|TRBJ2-1
TGCGCCAGCAGCTTTAGGACTAGCGGTAATGAGCAGTTCTTC
CASSFRTSGNEQFF
>TRBV30|.|TRBJ1-2
.
CAWAPGTGVVTF
>TRBV7-2|TRBD2|TRBJ2-5
TGTGCCAGCAGCTTACGCGCTAGCGGTCAAGAGACCCAGTACTTC
CASSLRASGQETQYF
>TRBV28|.|TRBJ1-2
TGTGCCAGCAGTTCCAACGGCGGGTTACTCGCCGGCTACACCTTC
CASSSNGGLLAGYTF
>TRBV14|TRBD1|TRBJ1-2
TGTGCCAGCAGCCAAGGGGGGACAGGGTTCTATGGCTACACCTTC
CASSQGGTGFYGYTF
>TRBV6-5|TRBD1|TRBJ2-5
TGTGCCAGCAATCGGGACAGGAGGGAGACCCAGTACTTC
CASNRDRRETQYF
>TRBV6-1|TRBD1|TRBJ2-2
TGTGCCTGTGCACAGGGGGCTGACACCGGGGAGCTGTTTTTT
CACAQGADTGELFF
>TRBV6-4|.|TRBJ1-5
TGTGCCAGCAGTCGGGAGGGGGATCATCAGCCCCAGCATTTT
CASSREGDHQPQHF
>TRBV7-9|.|TRBJ2-1
TGTGCCAGCAGCTTAGGAGCAAGCAACTCAAATGAGCAGTTCTTC
CASSLGASNSNEQFF
>TRBV5-1|.|TRBJ2-1
TGCGCCAGCAGCTTCCAAGCGGCCCCTCTTCGTGAGCAGTTCTTC
CASSFQAAPLREQFF
>TRBV10-3|TRBD2|TRBJ2-1
TGTGCCACTTTAGCGGGGGGTTACAATGAGCAGTTCTTC
CATLAGGYNEQFF
>TRBV7-9|TRBD2|TRBJ2-7
TGTGCCAGCAGCTTAGCCCTAGCGGGCATAATATACGAGCAGTACTTC
CASSLALAGIIYEQYF
>TRBV18|TRBD2|TRBJ2-1
TGTGCCAGCTCACCAGGTATTGGCGGGGGTTTCTACAATGAGCAGTTCTTC
CASSPGIGGGFYNEQFF
>TRBV9|.|TRBJ2-3
TGTGCCAGCAGCGTAGCGGCGGATAGCACAGATACGCAGTATTTT
CASSVAADSTDTQYF
>TRBV29-1|.|TRBJ2-5
TGCAGCGTTGATTGGGGGTGGGGGCAGACCCAGTACTTC
CSVDWGWGQTQYF
>TRBV6-4|TRBD2|TRBJ2-7
TGTGCCGGCAAGCGGGGGATAAGTAACGAGCAGTACTTC
CAGKRGISNEQYF
>TRBV6-4|.|TRBJ2-6
TGTGCCAGCTCCTACAGCTCTGGGGCCAACGTCCTGACTTTC
CASSYSSGANVLTF
>TRBV30|TRBD1|TRBJ1-5
TGTGCCTGGAGTGCCCTGGGACAGGGGAATCAGCCCCAGCATTTT
CAWSALGQGNQPQHF
>TRBV6-1|.|TRBJ2-2
TGTGCTAACCGACAGTCCCTGAACACCGGGGAGCTGTTTTTT
CANRQSLNTGELFF
>TRBV28|.|TRBJ2-1
TGTGCCAGCAGTCCCCCCACGCGACAGTTTTACAATGAGCAGTTCTTC
CASSPPTRQFYNEQFF
>TRBV7-2|TRBD1|TRBJ2-7
TGTGCCAGCAGCAGGACAGGGGTCCAAAGCGAGCAGTACTTC
CASSRTGVQSEQYF
>TRBV11-3|TRBD1|TRBJ1-1
TGTGCCAGTGGACAGGGGGCGCGGGACGATGAAGCTTTCTTT
CASGQGARDDEAFF
>TRBV9|TRBD2|TRBJ2-7
TGTGCCAGCAGCGGGACTAGCGACTCCTACGAGCAGTACTTC
CASSGTSDSYEQYF
>TRBV18|TRBD1|TRBJ2-7
TGTGCCAGCTCACCCGGGACAGGGGCGGAGGAGCAGTACTTC
CASSPGTGAEEQYF
>TRBV7-2|.|TRBJ1-2
TGTGCCAGCAGCTTAGTCAGGGTAGCCGCCTATGGCTACACCTTC
CASSLVRVAAYGYTF
>TRBV7-9|.|TRBJ2-5
TGTGCCAGCAGCCCAACGACTGGCCGAGGAGAGACCCAGTACTTC
CASSPTTGRGETQYF
>TRBV4-3|.|TRBJ2-7
TGCGCCAGCGACAGGACAGCGAGCGCCTACGAGCAGTACTTC
CASDRTASAYEQYF
>TRBV5-1|.|TRBJ2-3
TGCGCCAGCAGCTTGGTTCCCAGGAACACAGATACGCAGTATTTT
CASSLVPRNTDTQYF
>TRBV5-1|TRBD2|TRBJ2-7
TGCGCCAGCAGCCAGGGACTAGCGGGAACGTCTATGGACGAGCAGTACTTC
CASSQGLAGTSMDEQYF
>TRBV7-9|TRBD2|TRBJ2-1
TGTGCCAGCAGAATTCCGGGACTAGCGGGAGGAAGGTACAATGAGCAGTTCTTC
CASRIPGLAGGRYNEQFF